One sample yielded the 9 T cell receptor beta chains listed below, sequenced in a study of T cells expressing NK-cell markers. TCRdb reworked the 5' RACE reads into one entry per CDR3 protein, no DNA. The sample holds some 440,000 distinct CDR3 sequences. Sequencing used blood T cells: a sorted CD56 or NKG2C T cell subset, CD4+ or CD8+ T cells, or bulk PBMC T cells (not recorded which). The receptor set was obtained from a woman aged 50 to 60 in good health.

V usage is TRBV29-1 and J usage is TRBJ2-5. The CDR3 is 12 residues long. Germline V gives CDR1 SQVTM, CDR2 ANQGSEA. Here the CDR3 reads CSVLSVGETQYF.

The chain recombines TRBV6-4 with TRBJ2-3; TCRdb indicates TRBD2, and absent DNA this call remains unverified. The CDR3 runs to 15 residues. CDR1 and CDR2 (germline): MRHNA, SNTAGT. CDR3 in amino acids: CASSEAGGPGDTQYF.

This chain uses TRBV7-9 with TRBJ2-7; absent DNA, TCRdb's TRBD2 call cannot be checked. CDR1 is SEHNR and CDR2 is FQNEAQ in the germline V gene (reference sequence). The CDR3 totals 15 residues. The CDR3 spells CASSLLSGRAGEQYF.

The CDR3 here is CATSGEVAASYNEQFF. The rearrangement uses TRBV24-1 and TRBJ2-1; as DNA is missing, the TRBD1 call by TCRdb cannot be tested. Germline values: CDR1 KGHDR, CDR2 SFDVKD. CDR3 length equals 16 residues.

The V call is TRBV14, the J call TRBJ2-1. The CDR3 is made up of 13 amino acids. Germline V gene lookup returns CDR1 SGHDN and CDR2 FVKESK. The CDR3 is CASSQVLIAEQFF.

This chain links TRBV29-1 with TRBJ2-4. Germline V gene data show CDR1 as SQVTM and CDR2 as ANQGSEA. This CDR3 has 13 residues. The CDR3 sequence: CSVDLGAKNIQYF.

The chain has TRBV20-1 and TRBJ2-3; TCRdb picks TRBD2, but there is no DNA to check that call. The CDR3 has 15 amino acids. The germline gives CDR1 DFQATT, CDR2 SNEGSKA (reference sequence). CDR3: CSARGGDSRLDTQYF.

The chain links TRBV3-1 to TRBJ2-3; checking the TCRdb D call of TRBD1 is not possible without DNA. This CDR3 is 15 amino acids long. The germline gives CDR1 LGHDT, CDR2 YNNKEL (reference sequence). CDR3 sequence reads: CASSQSGFPTDTQYF.

The chain is built from TRBV24-1 and TRBJ2-1; as DNA is missing, the TRBD2 call by TCRdb cannot be tested. The CDR3 extends over 15 amino acids. The germline V gene has CDR1 KGHDR and CDR2 SFDVKD. The CDR3 loop is CATSGAGGPSNEQFF.